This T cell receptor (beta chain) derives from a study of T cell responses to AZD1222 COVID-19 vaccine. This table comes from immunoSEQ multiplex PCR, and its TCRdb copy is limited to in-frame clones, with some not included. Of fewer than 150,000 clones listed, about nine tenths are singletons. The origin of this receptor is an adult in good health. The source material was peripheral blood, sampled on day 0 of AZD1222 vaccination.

CDR3 DNA sequence: TGCGCCAGCAGTCTCGGGGAGGTCGGAGAGACCCAGTACTTC. As protein: CASSLGEVGETQYF. The chain is built from TRBV5-1 and TRBJ2-5, with D maybe TRBD2 (6 bases). CDR3 length: 14 amino acids. V was shortened by 5 bases and J by 4 bases, with 15 bases between the two germline ends. Germline lookup yields CDR1 SGHRS and CDR2 YFSETQ.